This is a list of T cell receptor beta chains from one sample in a study of STAT5B mutations in CD4+ large granular lymphocyte leukemia. Sequencing used immunoSEQ multiplex PCR; TCRdb keeps in-frame clones, though not all of them. This table has 31,000 or so clones, 85% to 90% appearing once. The sequenced sample consisted of CD4+ T cells from blood buffy coats. The receptors originated from a human donor in good health. Both conserved end residues are part of each CDR3. D genes are given only for firm matches. Clone size is shown for a subset of rows, as once, few, many or a class of expanded clone.

d_call cdr3_length j_call v_call clone_size cdr3_nt cdr3_aa
TRBD1 15 TRBJ2-3 TRBV29-1 once TGCAGCGTTGCAGGACAGGGCGGGAACACAGATACGCAGTATTTT CSVAGQGGNTDTQYF
. 13 TRBJ1-3 TRBV10-1 . TGCGCCAGCGCCGGGGTCTCTGGAAACACCATATATTTT CASAGVSGNTIYF
. 16 TRBJ1-1 TRBV7-6 . TGTGCCAGCAGCTTAGCGAGTCCCCAGGCGAACACTGAAGCTTTCTTT CASSLASPQANTEAFF
TRBD2 13 TRBJ2-7 TRBV29-1 . TGCAGCGTGATAGCGGGAGGAGGGGGCGAGCAGTACTTC CSVIAGGGGEQYF
. 10 TRBJ2-7 TRBV20-1 few TGCAGTGCTAGCAGCTACGAGCAGTACTTC CSASSYEQYF
. 11 TRBJ2-3 TRBV29-1 . TGCAGCGTTGAGGTTGGCGATACGCAGTATTTT CSVEVGDTQYF
TRBD1 16 TRBJ1-2 TRBV14 . TGTGCCAGCAGCCTGGCCGGGACAGGGGCACATTATGGCTACACCTTC CASSLAGTGAHYGYTF
. 15 TRBJ1-3 TRBV27 . TGTGCCAGCAGTTTCAGGTGGGACTCTGGAAACACCATATATTTT CASSFRWDSGNTIYF
. 12 TRBJ2-7 TRBV2 . TGTGCCAGCAGTGTACGTGTGTACGAGCAGTACTTC CASSVRVYEQYF
. 16 TRBJ1-4 TRBV4-2 . TGTGCCAGCAGCCAAGATTATGCGGGGGGGGATGAAAAACTGTTTTTT CASSQDYAGGDEKLFF
. 15 TRBJ2-1 TRBV5-1 . TGCGCCAGCAGCCGGGATATCGGCTCCTACAATGAGCAGTTCTTC CASSRDIGSYNEQFF
. 14 TRBJ1-1 TRBV5-6 . TGTGCCAGCAGCTTGGAGCCATTAGGCACTGAAGCTTTCTTT CASSLEPLGTEAFF
TRBD2 15 TRBJ2-1 TRBV19 once TGTGCCAGTAGTATCACTAGCGGGACCTACAATGAGCAGTTCTTC CASSITSGTYNEQFF
TRBD2 14 TRBJ2-1 TRBV9 . TGTGCCAGCAGCGCGGGACTAGGCTACAATGAGCAGTTCTTC CASSAGLGYNEQFF
. 16 TRBJ2-3 TRBV10-3 . TGTGCCATCAGTGCCTTAGGTGGGGGTTCCACAGATACGCAGTATTTT CAISALGGGSTDTQYF
. 16 TRBJ2-1 TRBV5-1 . TGCGCCAGCAGCTTGGCCGACGGGAGAGGTAGCAATGAGCAGTTCTTC CASSLADGRGSNEQFF
TRBD1 17 TRBJ1-4 TRBV6-1 . TGTGCCAGCAGTGAAAGGGTACAGGGGTTGCCTAATGAAAAACTGTTTTTT CASSERVQGLPNEKLFF
. 12 TRBJ2-7 TRBV6-6 . TGTGCCAGCAGTTACGCCAGGTACGAGCAGTACTTC CASSYARYEQYF
TRBD1 15 TRBJ2-7 TRBV2 . TGTGCCAGCAGTGAATTGGGGCAGGGGGCGGGGGAGCAGTACTTC CASSELGQGAGEQYF
TRBD2 16 TRBJ2-3 TRBV7-3 once TGTGCCAGCAGCCACCCAGCGGGAGGGGCCACAGATACGCAGTATTTT CASSHPAGGATDTQYF
. 13 TRBJ1-1 TRBV7-8 . TGTGCCAGCAGCTTAGGTGGGGGGACTGAAGCTTTCTTT CASSLGGGTEAFF
TRBD1 14 TRBJ1-2 TRBV11-3 . TGTGCCAGCAGCTCGGGACAGGGAAACTATGGCTACACCTTC CASSSGQGNYGYTF
TRBD2 13 TRBJ2-7 TRBV10-1 . TGCGCCAGCAGCGGGACTAGCGGGAACGAGCAGTACTTC CASSGTSGNEQYF
TRBD1 15 TRBJ2-7 TRBV5-6 . TGTGCCAGCAGCTCCGGGACAGGTTCCGCCTACGAGCAGTACTTC CASSSGTGSAYEQYF
TRBD2 16 TRBJ2-7 TRBV18 . TGTGCCAGCTCACTTTGGGAGGGCGGGAGAATGGACGAGCAGTACTTC CASSLWEGGRMDEQYF
TRBD1 13 TRBJ2-7 TRBV29-1 . TGCAGCGTAATAGGACAGGGTATCTACGAGCAGTACTTC CSVIGQGIYEQYF
. 15 TRBJ2-3 TRBV11-3 . TGTGCCAGCAGCTTGGGCGGGGCAGGGGCAGATACGCAGTATTTT CASSLGGAGADTQYF
. 13 TRBJ2-7 TRBV6-6 . TGTGCCAGCAGCCTTACTAGATTCTTCGAGCAGTACTTC CASSLTRFFEQYF
TRBD2 14 TRBJ2-1 TRBV19 once TGTGCCAGTAGTTGGGGACTAGCGGTTAATGAGCAGTTCTTC CASSWGLAVNEQFF
. 15 TRBJ2-6 TRBV11-3 . TGTGCCAGCAGCTTTTCAGGGGTCGGGGCCAACGTCCTGACTTTC CASSFSGVGANVLTF
TRBD2 16 TRBJ2-7 TRBV4-2 . TGTGCCAGCAGCCAAGAGCTTAGACTAGCGGCCTACGAGCAGTACTTC CASSQELRLAAYEQYF
TRBD2 15 TRBJ2-7 TRBV6-6 . TGTGCCAGCAGTTACCTAGCGGGCAACTCCTACGAGCAGTACTTC CASSYLAGNSYEQYF
. 14 TRBJ2-1 TRBV6-1 . TGTGCCAGCAAGGTAGACAGAGGGGGCAATGAGCAGTTCTTC CASKVDRGGNEQFF
. 13 TRBJ2-7 TRBV30 . TGTGCCTGGACCTCAGCGGTTTCCTACGAGCAGTACTTC CAWTSAVSYEQYF
. 14 TRBJ1-2 TRBV7-2 . TGTGCCAGCAGCTTAGGGGGGGCTGGGTATGGCTACACCTTC CASSLGGAGYGYTF
TRBD1 14 TRBJ1-1 TRBV7-9 . TGTGCCAGCAGCTTAGGTTTGGGACAGACCTCGGCTTTCTTT CASSLGLGQTSAFF
. 18 TRBJ2-2 TRBV7-8 . TGTGCCAGCAGCTTAGCCGTAAGGGTAGCGGAGAACACCGGGGAGCTGTTTTTT CASSLAVRVAENTGELFF
. 13 TRBJ1-2 TRBV5-5 . TGTGCCAGCAGCTTGGGGACAGTCTATGGCTACACCTTC CASSLGTVYGYTF
. 16 TRBJ2-3 TRBV28 . TGTGCCAGCAGTTTTGCCAGGGGCTTGGGCACAGATACGCAGTATTTT CASSFARGLGTDTQYF
TRBD1 14 TRBJ1-1 TRBV28 . TGTGCCAGCACTATGGACAGGGATGACACTGAAGCTTTCTTT CASTMDRDDTEAFF
. 15 TRBJ2-7 TRBV6-1 . TGTGCCAGCAGTGAAGCCCTCCAGGGCCACTACGAGCAGTACTTC CASSEALQGHYEQYF
. 11 TRBJ2-2 TRBV20-1 . TGCAGTGCTAGATACGCCGGGGAGCTGTTTTTT CSARYAGELFF
. 15 TRBJ2-7 TRBV27 few TGTGCCAGCAGTTCTCCCGGGGCAGGGGCCTACGAGCAGTACTTC CASSSPGAGAYEQYF
TRBD1 11 TRBJ1-2 TRBV29-1 few TGCAGCCAACGGACAGGCGAGGGCTACACCTTC CSQRTGEGYTF